Here is one T cell receptor (beta chain) with its context. The antigen remains unidentified. Repertoires were generated with immunoSEQ multiplex PCR, while TCRdb's copy carries only in-frame clones and drops some. The sample has a few million clones, approximately 94% seen once. This sample was taken from a study of shared clonotypes between healthy human individuals. Study-level information: Two women and a few men aged 18 to 49 served as donors. Researchers assigned three CD4 naive, three CD4 memory, two CD8 naive and one CD8 memory plate to each donor.

The ends were cut back, 6 bases at V and 0 bases at J, with 15 bases in the middle. Germline loops: CDR1 SNHLY, CDR2 FYNNEI. CDR3 length: 16 residues. General study points: Generation probabilities of non-shared clonotypes were lower (relative to those shared by all four donors).

This clonotype originated in a man aged 18 to 30 in good health. The rearrangement links TRBV2 to TRBJ1-3, with a tentative D call TRBD1 (5 bases). The material sequenced was naive CD4+ T cells sorted from blood. Subset given: CD45RA+ positively selected. CDR3 amino acids: CASRERDASSGNTIYF. As DNA, the CDR3 is TGTGCCAGCAGGGAAAGGGACGCAAGCTCTGGAAACACCATATATTTT.